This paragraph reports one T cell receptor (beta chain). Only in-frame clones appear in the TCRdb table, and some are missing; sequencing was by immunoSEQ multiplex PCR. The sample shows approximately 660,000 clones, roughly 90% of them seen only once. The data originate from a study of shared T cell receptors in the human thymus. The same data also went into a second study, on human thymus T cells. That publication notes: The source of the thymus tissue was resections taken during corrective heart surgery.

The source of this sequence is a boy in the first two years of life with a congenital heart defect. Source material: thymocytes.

The CDR3 region has the DNA TGTGCCAGCAGCAGGACAGGGGGAGGGAATGAGCAGTTCTTC. Translation: CASSRTGGGNEQFF. This chain uses TRBV2 with TRBJ2-1; TRBD1 aligns across 10 bases. Germline V gives CDR1 SNHLY, CDR2 FYNNEI. CDR3 length: 14 residues. V lost 6 bases to trimming and J lost 7 bases; unmatched junction nucleotides: 6.